Sequencing of this TCR beta chain was carried out in a study of human T cells and chemical hapten exposure. Study-wide context: Doses of diphenylcyclopropenone went to the patients' scalps weekly throughout the roughly 23-week study. Slight volume differences across pooled libraries mainly accounted for varying per-sample TCR yields.

Original processing notes: Sample-level TCR yields exhibited a median of approximately 88,000, with a range of roughly 20,000 to 750,000. Each CDR3 protein is one row after TCRdb ran MiXCR on the RACE reads. These V and J calls originate from TCRdb's pipeline instead of the authors' own analysis. The data contain fewer than 130,000 distinct CDR3 sequences, roughly 11% of them seen just once; the ten biggest clones take up roughly 3.5%. Sample time point: patch test 1, 2 weeks after DPC sensitization. Treatment denoted: therapeutic diphenylcyclopropenone sensitization with weekly scalp DPC. Total RNA extraction was carried out from unfractionated whole blood. The TCR was taken from a woman aged 35 to 49 with alopecia areata. Some clones in this sample may be carry-over from other donors' samples. The sample was whole blood, taken in connection with sensitization to the hapten diphenylcyclopropenone (DPC).

The CDR3 DNA follows: TGCGCCAGCAGCCTTCGGCGGGGGAACTACGAGCAGTACTTC. Amino acids: CASSLRRGNYEQYF. The gene calls are TRBV4-3 and TRBJ2-7, with 7 bases aligning to TRBD2. Unmatched junction bases numbered 6, after V lost 4 bases and J lost 3 bases. CDR1 is LGHNA, CDR2 YSLEER, per germline. This CDR3 spans 14 amino acids.